This T cell receptor (beta chain) was documented in a study of blood T cells in healthy people across ages (dated by TCRdb to between 2014 and 2016). Regarding the study in general: In model experiments, template switching captured roughly one uniquely barcoded TCR beta cDNA molecule for every two T cells. Four age groups were formed from the donors: young (average about 15 years), middle-aged (approximately 39), aged (over 55) and long-lived (less than 85). To avoid experimental bias, donors of different ages were distributed randomly across sequencing lanes. For two donors (one aged 18 to 29 and one aged 80 or older), the study analyzed two additional independent replicas of 1 million unique cDNA reads from the same blood draw. Using deep sequencing normalized with unique cDNA molecular identifiers, the study measured how TCR beta repertoire diversity changes with age.

Library construction relied on 5' RACE. Sequencing relied on an Illumina HiSeq 2500. A second PCR of about 6 to 11 cycles was run with a J-beta primer mix and a sample-barcoded 5' primer. Each TCR beta cDNA molecule received a unique molecular identifier from a template-switch 5' adaptor carrying 12 random nucleotides. Each sample yielded at least 3 million CDR3-containing paired-end reads. All of the RNA was converted into first-strand cDNA using the Mint cDNA synthesis kit, with a TRBC-specific oligonucleotide serving as the primer. Following uracil-DNA glycosylase treatment, all cDNA underwent a first 18-cycle PCR with the universal primers M1SS and BC2_uni_R. The original pipeline was this. For normalization, 1 million high-quality reads, each with a distinct molecular identifier, were randomly selected from each sample. Reads with shared molecular identifiers were discarded instead of being binned into consensus sequences. MiTCR, with a Q25 quality threshold and the strictest error-elimination algorithm, was used for CDR3 identification, clonotype clustering and error correction. Lower-bound total TCR beta diversity was estimated with a nonparametric unseen species model using Euler transformation. TCRdb handled the public reads itself, with Q25 trimming in fastp and clone calling in MiXCR, and kept productive beta chains. Rows with a matching CDR3 protein are joined into one entry that keeps the most common DNA and genes. Clone size and V and J calls follow TCRdb, not the original study. The table for this sample lists roughly 1.5 million distinct CDR3 sequences; about 45% of them were counted only once. The top ten clonotypes cover approximately 4.1% of the sample.

Systemically healthy Caucasian individuals from Russia, 35 to 50 in total and aged roughly 6 to 100 years, were included as donors. About 10 milliliters of peripheral blood were collected from each donor into EDTA-treated Vacutainer tubes. Ficoll-Paque density-gradient centrifugation was used to isolate PBMCs, with at least 7 million obtained per sample. Trizol reagent was used to extract total RNA from PBMCs, with at least 5 micrograms per sample. The percentages of naive CD45RAhigh/CD27high T cells were determined by flow cytometry on a PBMC aliquot from every donor. CDR1 and CDR2 were assigned from the germline V gene as SGHDT and YYEEEE. The CDR3 runs 16 amino acids, cysteine and phenylalanine included. The CDR3 DNA has 48 bases and is translated from base 1. Unmatched junction bases come to 8, with V trimmed by 0 bases and J by 6 bases. Remarks on this clonotype: Which antigen it targets is not known. There are no base qualities to consult, and no much larger clone falls within one base.

Overall study outcomes, separate from this receptor: Estimates of total diversity based on one million sequenced T cells were considered lower bounds and underestimates. Because donor CMV infection status was unknown, age-related changes in expanded clonotypes were potentially confounded. Observed TCR beta diversity per million T cells fell roughly linearly with age, and a significant reduction was already apparent by age around 36. Bulk unsorted PBMC profiling prevented conclusive comparison of naive and antigen-experienced compartments. A strong correlation was found between observed TCR beta diversity and the percentage of naive T cells measured by flow cytometry. Compared with the aged group, the long-lived group had more naive CD4+ T cells, fewer expanded clones and increased TCR diversity, a pattern suggesting age selection.

This receptor was obtained from a woman aged 18-29 years in good health. The sequence links TRBV5-6 to TRBJ2-1, and 8 junctional nucleotides match TRBD2. The sequenced material came from blood. The nucleotide sequence is given as TGTGCCAGCAGCTTGGTAGGCGGGGGGCCAACCAATGAGCAGTTCTTC. It translates as CASSLVGGGPTNEQFF.